The TCR beta chain described here comes from a study of T cell responses to AZD1222 COVID-19 vaccine. Findings and limits, study-wide: Spike-wide coverage was observed for vaccine-associated CD4 TCRs, with dominant responses at 160-218 and 743-854. Seropositivity was recorded at baseline in only 6 or 7 AZD1222 recipients.

The repertoire was sequenced with immunoSEQ multiplex PCR; TCRdb's copy has only in-frame clones and lacks some. The data show roughly 91,000 clones, about 85% seen once. The CDR3 covers 16 residues. Germline CDR1 reads SGHVS; CDR2 reads FQNEAQ. Trimming removed 5 bases at V and 0 bases at J, with 16 bases between. For this clone: The antigen remains undetermined.

This chain links TRBV7-8 with TRBJ1-2; D uncertain. The sample here was peripheral blood, taken on day 0 of AZD1222 vaccination. The TCR sequence derives from an adult in good health. The CDR3 DNA is TGTGCCAGCAGCCCAGATGTGTCGGGTGCTAACTATGGCTACACCTTC. It translates to CASSPDVSGANYGYTF.